These T cell receptor beta chains were read from a single sample in a study of shared clonotypes between healthy human individuals. TCRdb's table, derived via immunoSEQ multiplex PCR, lists solely in-frame clones and lacks some. The sample contains about 960,000 clones, 70% to 85% of which appear only once. Sequencing was done on a sample of memory CD4+ T cells sorted from blood. These receptor sequences come from a man between 18 and 29 years old in good health. The CDR3 runs from the conserved cysteine through the conserved F or W. A D gene is named only where the DNA matches it firmly. Rows may omit the clone size; those that give it use once, few, many or a size class.

clone_size,j_call,v_call,d_call,cdr3_aa,cdr3_nt
.,TRBJ1-2,TRBV5-6,.,CASSFDSRNYGYTF,TGTGCCAGCAGCTTCGACAGCCGTAACTATGGCTACACCTTC
.,TRBJ1-2,TRBV2,.,CASSEDYNRGYTF,TGTGCCAGCAGTGAAGATTATAATCGCGGCTACACCTTC
.,TRBJ2-5,TRBV5-1,.,CASSIQFQETQYF,TGCGCCAGCAGCATACAGTTCCAAGAGACCCAGTACTTC
.,TRBJ2-7,TRBV7-9,TRBD1,CASSLGQAASEQYF,TGTGCCAGCAGCTTGGGACAGGCCGCCTCCGAGCAGTACTTC
few,TRBJ2-1,TRBV5-1,.,CASSLLDSYNEQFF,TGCGCCAGCAGCCTCCTAGACTCATACAATGAGCAGTTCTTC
few,TRBJ2-7,TRBV5-1,.,CASSLWDKGASGAWEQYF,TGCGCCAGCAGCTTGTGGGATAAGGGGGCTAGCGGTGCGTGGGAGCAGTACTTC
.,TRBJ2-2,TRBV6-6,TRBD1,CASRKPGQAGELFF,TGTGCCAGCAGAAAGCCCGGACAGGCCGGGGAGCTGTTTTTT
once,TRBJ2-3,TRBV7-9,.,CASSYTYSTDTQYF,TGTGCCAGCAGCTACACCTATAGCACAGATACGCAGTATTTT
.,TRBJ2-7,TRBV28,TRBD2,CASSLSGGALYEQYF,TGTGCCAGCAGTTTATCGGGGGGTGCTTTATACGAGCAGTACTTC
.,TRBJ2-7,TRBV20-1,.,CSARRAPHQYF,TGCAGTGCTAGAAGGGCCCCCCACCAGTACTTC
.,TRBJ2-1,TRBV10-2,.,CASSDGDLSYNEQFF,TGCGCCAGCAGTGACGGGGACCTCTCCTACAATGAGCAGTTCTTC
.,TRBJ1-2,TRBV28,.,CASSLGQFYGYTF,TGTGCCAGCAGTTTAGGGCAGTTTTATGGCTACACCTTC
.,TRBJ1-2,TRBV27,.,CASSLYGGGYGYTF,TGTGCCAGCAGTTTATACGGGGGTGGCTATGGCTACACCTTC
.,TRBJ1-1,TRBV5-1,TRBD1,CASSLRRGPTEAFF,TGCGCCAGCAGCTTGAGAAGGGGGCCCACTGAAGCTTTCTTT
many,TRBJ1-2,TRBV7-8,.,CASSLVMEILYGYTF,TGTGCCAGCAGCTTAGTTATGGAAATCCTCTATGGCTACACCTTC
once,TRBJ2-3,TRBV7-2,TRBD2,CASSSSAGGPSTDTQYF,TGTGCCAGCAGCTCCTCAGCGGGAGGGCCATCAACAGATACGCAGTATTTT
.,TRBJ2-7,TRBV7-2,TRBD2,CASRPGLAASYEQYF,TGTGCCAGCAGGCCAGGACTAGCGGCATCATACGAGCAGTACTTC
few,TRBJ2-7,TRBV30,TRBD1,CAWSVDRDHEQYF,TGTGCCTGGAGTGTGGACAGGGACCACGAGCAGTACTTC
.,TRBJ2-7,TRBV18,.,CASSPTGAYEQYF,TGTGCCAGCTCACCCACGGGCGCATACGAGCAGTACTTC
.,TRBJ1-5,TRBV7-8,TRBD1,CASSSDQTGTGIQPQHF,TGTGCCAGCAGCTCCGACCAGACAGGGACGGGGATCCAGCCCCAGCATTTT
once,TRBJ2-4,TRBV5-6,TRBD1,CASSPDRGVKNIQYF,TGTGCCAGCAGCCCTGACAGGGGAGTCAAAAACATTCAGTACTTC
.,TRBJ2-1,TRBV7-9,TRBD2,CASRQRGGLEQFF,TGTGCCAGCAGACAGCGGGGGGGCCTGGAACAGTTCTTC
once,TRBJ2-2,TRBV28,.,CASWRELNTGELFF,TGTGCCAGCTGGCGGGAATTGAACACCGGGGAGCTGTTTTTT
.,TRBJ2-1,TRBV14,.,CASSPLAEQFF,TGTGCCAGCAGCCCGCTAGCGGAGCAGTTCTTC
.,TRBJ2-7,TRBV11-2,TRBD1,CASSSGTGDYEQYF,TGTGCCAGCAGCTCTGGGACAGGCGACTACGAGCAGTACTTC
.,TRBJ2-7,TRBV5-5,.,CASSENPGVSYEQYF,TGTGCCAGCAGCGAAAACCCCGGAGTATCCTACGAGCAGTACTTC